The 11 T cell receptor beta chains below all came from one sample that was sequenced in a study of blood T cell repertoires in COVID-19. Sequenced by immunoSEQ multiplex PCR; TCRdb stores in-frame clones only, minus some. The sample lists some 230,000 clones; 80% to 90% were seen once. The specimen sequenced was PBMCs or T cells enriched from blood (not recorded which). These TCRs come from a young woman in a cohort exposed to, infected with or recovered from COVID-19 (not recorded which).

This CDR3 reads CASSKKAGLNTEAFF. CDR3 sequence (DNA): TGTGCCAGCTCAAAGAAGGCAGGGCTGAACACTGAAGCTTTCTTT. V and J are TRBV28 and TRBJ1-1; the D gene is possibly TRBD1 (5 bases). The CDR3 is made up of 15 amino acids. CDR1 and CDR2 (germline): MDHEN, SYDVKM. V dropped 8 bases and J dropped 0 bases, with 16 bases sitting between them.

This clone was seen a single time. The chain carries TRBV11-3 and TRBJ2-1; no reliable D call. This CDR3 contains 13 residues. Looked up from germline, CDR1 is SGHNT and CDR2 is YENEEA. V gave up 5 bases and J gave up 4 bases, with 9 bases separating them. The CDR3 loop reads CASSREVYNEQFF. As DNA, the CDR3 is TGTGCCAGCAGCCGAGAAGTGTACAATGAGCAGTTCTTC.

The J gene is TRBJ1-6, the V gene TRBV2; maybe TRBD1 (6 bases). The CDR3 covers 14 residues. Deletions cut 3 bases from V and 9 bases from J, with 12 bases between. Germline V gene data show CDR1 as SNHLY and CDR2 as FYNNEI. CDR3 protein: CASSEEGGGSPLHF. DNA for the CDR3: TGTGCCAGCAGTGAGGAGGGAGGGGGTTCACCCCTCCACTTT.

The V gene is TRBV6-5, the J gene TRBJ2-7; 9 bases fit TRBD1. Germline CDR1 MNHEY, CDR2 SVGAGI. The CDR3 is made up of 15 amino acids. Unmatched junction bases numbered 10, after V lost 4 bases and J lost 6 bases. CDR3: CASSSPFGTGLEQYF. The CDR3 DNA reads TGTGCCAGCAGTTCCCCCTTCGGGACAGGGCTCGAGCAGTACTTC.

This chain uses TRBV11-2 with TRBJ2-7, with D maybe TRBD1 (5 bases). This CDR3 is 14 amino acids long. V dropped 5 bases and J dropped 0 bases, with 11 bases sitting between them. From germline, CDR1 is SGHAT and CDR2 FQNNGV. For the CDR3, the DNA is TGTGCCAGCAGCCTCGGACATTCCTCCTACGAGCAGTACTTC. Its translation: CASSLGHSSYEQYF.

The V gene is TRBV7-3, the J gene TRBJ2-5; 7 bases are shared with TRBD1. After removal of 5 bases from V and 5 bases from J, the junction contained 11 bases not matched to a gene. The CDR3 spans 15 residues. Germline V gene sequence: CDR1 SGHTA, CDR2 FQGTGA. The CDR3 loop is CASSKQGPKWETQYF. CDR3 nucleotides: TGTGCCAGCAGCAAACAGGGGCCGAAATGGGAGACCCAGTACTTC.

The gene calls are TRBV19 and TRBJ2-7; 10 bases map to TRBD1. Trimming took 4 bases from V and 0 from J; bases not matched to a gene: 12. Germline values: CDR1 LNHDA, CDR2 SQIVND (reference sequence). The CDR3 runs 18 residues. CDR3 nucleotide sequence: TGTGCCAGTAGTAATAAAGCCGGGACAGGGGCCAGCTCCTACGAGCAGTACTTC. This encodes CASSNKAGTGASSYEQYF.

V and J are TRBV7-3 and TRBJ2-1; perhaps TRBD1 as D (6 bases). Germline V lookup: CDR1 SGHTA, CDR2 FQGTGA. This CDR3 contains 13 residues. Trimming pared 1 base from V and 9 bases from J, leaving 10 bases between. The CDR3 DNA reads as TGTGCCAGCAGCTTAAACAGGGTGGGTGAGCAGTTCTTC. Amino acids: CASSLNRVGEQFF.

J is TRBJ2-1 and V is TRBV5-6, with 8 nucleotides matching TRBD2. V lost 3 bases and J lost 3; bases outside the gene matches: 8. The CDR3 covers 16 residues. CDR1 SGHDT and CDR2 YYEEEE come from the germline V gene. The CDR3 coding sequence is TGTGCCAGCAGCTGGGGAGCGGGAGCGAACTACAATGAGCAGTTCTTC. It encodes CASSWGAGANYNEQFF.

This clone was seen only a few times. The junction departs from the called germline gene at one end, perhaps through a read error. The V and J genes are TRBV10-1 and TRBJ2-2, with TRBD1 matching over 8 bases. The CDR3 length is 16 residues. Germline lookup yields CDR1 WNHNN and CDR2 SYGVQD (reference sequence). The CDR3 DNA is TGCGCCAGCAGTCAGTCGGGACAGGTTAGGGCCGGGGAGCTGTTTTTT. Residues: CASSQSGQVRAGELFF.

V is TRBV30 and J is TRBJ2-1; 9 nucleotides agree with TRBD2. CDR1 is GTSNPN and CDR2 is SVGIG in the germline V gene (reference sequence). The CDR3 is 15 residues long. The trim removed 3 bases at V and 2 bases at J, leaving 5 bases unmatched. The CDR3 is CAWRAGGLTYNEQFF. The CDR3 bases are TGTGCCTGGAGGGCGGGAGGGCTCACCTACAATGAGCAGTTCTTC.